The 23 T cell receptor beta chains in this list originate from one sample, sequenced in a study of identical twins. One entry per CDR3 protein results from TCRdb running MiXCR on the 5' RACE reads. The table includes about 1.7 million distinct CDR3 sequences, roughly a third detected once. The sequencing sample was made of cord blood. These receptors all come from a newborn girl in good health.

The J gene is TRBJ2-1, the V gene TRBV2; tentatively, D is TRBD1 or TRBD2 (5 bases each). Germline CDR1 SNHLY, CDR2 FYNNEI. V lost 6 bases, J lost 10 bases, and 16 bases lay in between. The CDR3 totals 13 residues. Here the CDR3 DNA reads TGTGCCAGCAGACTAGTAGGGGAGAGCGAGCAGTTCTTC. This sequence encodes CASRLVGESEQFF. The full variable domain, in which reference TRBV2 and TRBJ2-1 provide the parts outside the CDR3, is EPEVTQTPSHQVTQMGQEVILRCVPISNHLYFYWYRQILGQKVEFLVSFYNNEISEKSEIFDDQFSVERPDGSNFTLKIRSTKLEDSAMYFCASRLVGESEQFFGPGTRLTVL.

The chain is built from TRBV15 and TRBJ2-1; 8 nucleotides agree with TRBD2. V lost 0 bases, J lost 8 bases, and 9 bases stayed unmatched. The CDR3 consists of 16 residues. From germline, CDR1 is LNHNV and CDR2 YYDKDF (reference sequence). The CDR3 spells CATSRDWAGGAHEQFF. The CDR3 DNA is TGTGCCACCAGCAGAGATTGGGCCGGGGGGGCTCATGAGCAGTTCTTC.

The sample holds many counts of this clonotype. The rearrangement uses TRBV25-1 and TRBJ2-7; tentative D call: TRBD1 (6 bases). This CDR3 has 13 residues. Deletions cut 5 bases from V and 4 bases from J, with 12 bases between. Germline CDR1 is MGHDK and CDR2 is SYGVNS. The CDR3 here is CASSSTGNYEQYF. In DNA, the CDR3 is TGTGCCAGCAGTAGTACAGGGAATTACGAGCAGTACTTC.

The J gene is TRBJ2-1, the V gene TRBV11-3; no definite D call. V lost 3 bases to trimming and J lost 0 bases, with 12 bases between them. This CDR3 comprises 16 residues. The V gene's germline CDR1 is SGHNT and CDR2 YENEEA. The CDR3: CASSLGRTSSYNEQFF. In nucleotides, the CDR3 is TGTGCCAGCAGCTTGGGTAGGACCAGCTCCTACAATGAGCAGTTCTTC.

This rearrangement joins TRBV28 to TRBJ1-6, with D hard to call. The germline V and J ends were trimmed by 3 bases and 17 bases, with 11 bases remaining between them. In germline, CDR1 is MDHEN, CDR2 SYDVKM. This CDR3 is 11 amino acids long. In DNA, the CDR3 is TGTGCCAGCAGTTTGAGAGACGCAATCCACTTT. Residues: CASSLRDAIHF.

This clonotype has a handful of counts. CDR3 nucleotides: TGTGCCAGCACCCCGGGGGGACAGGGGCATGGCTACACCTTC. Its protein is CASTPGGQGHGYTF. The J gene is TRBJ1-2, the V gene TRBV5-6; 10 nucleotides align to TRBD1. The CDR3 has 14 residues. V trimming: 6 bases; J trimming: 6 bases; junction bases outside the gene matches: 8. Germline CDR1 reads SGHDT; CDR2 reads YYEEEE. Based on the CDR3 plus reference TRBV5-6 and TRBJ1-2, the full variable domain is DAGVTQSPTHLIKTRGQQVTLRCSPKSGHDTVSWYQQALGQGPQFIFQYYEEEERQRGNFPDRFSGHQFPNYSSELNVNALLLGDSALYLCASTPGGQGHGYTFGSGTRLTVV.

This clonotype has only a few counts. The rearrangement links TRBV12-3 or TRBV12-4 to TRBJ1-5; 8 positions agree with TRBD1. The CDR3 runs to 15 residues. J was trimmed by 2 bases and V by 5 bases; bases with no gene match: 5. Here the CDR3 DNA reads TGTGCCAGCAGTACAGAGACAGGGGGCAATCAGCCCCAGCATTTT. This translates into CASSTETGGNQPQHF.

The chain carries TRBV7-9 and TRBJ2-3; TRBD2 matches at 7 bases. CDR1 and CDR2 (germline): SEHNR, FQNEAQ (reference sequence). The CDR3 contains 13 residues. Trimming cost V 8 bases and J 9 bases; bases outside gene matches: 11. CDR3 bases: TGTGCCAGCTCCGGGACTACTCCTTCAACGCAGTATTTT. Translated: CASSGTTPSTQYF. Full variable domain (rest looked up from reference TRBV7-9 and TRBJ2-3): DTGVSQNPRHKITKRGQNVTFRCDPISEHNRLYWYRQTLGQGPEFLTYFQNEAQLEKSRLLSDRFSAERPKGSFSTLEIQRTEQGDSAMYLCASSGTTPSTQYFGPGTRLTVL.

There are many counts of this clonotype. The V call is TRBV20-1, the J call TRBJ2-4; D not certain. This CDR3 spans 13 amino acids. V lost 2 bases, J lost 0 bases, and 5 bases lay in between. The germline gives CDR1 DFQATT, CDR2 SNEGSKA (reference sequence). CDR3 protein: CSARRLAKNIQYF. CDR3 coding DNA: TGCAGTGCTAGAAGACTAGCCAAAAACATTCAGTACTTC.

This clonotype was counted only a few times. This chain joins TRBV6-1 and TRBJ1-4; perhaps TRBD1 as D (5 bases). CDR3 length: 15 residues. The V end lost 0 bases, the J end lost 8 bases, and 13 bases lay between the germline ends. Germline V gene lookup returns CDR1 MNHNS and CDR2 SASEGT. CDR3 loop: CASSEARQGWEKLFF. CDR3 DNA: TGTGCCAGCAGTGAAGCGAGGCAGGGTTGGGAAAAACTGTTTTTT.

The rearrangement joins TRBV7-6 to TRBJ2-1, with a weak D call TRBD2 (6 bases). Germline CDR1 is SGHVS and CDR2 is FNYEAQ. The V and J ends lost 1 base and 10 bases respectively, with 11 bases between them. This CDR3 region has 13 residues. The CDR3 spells CASSLEPGLEQFF. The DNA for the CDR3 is TGTGCCAGCAGCTTAGAACCGGGACTCGAGCAGTTCTTC.

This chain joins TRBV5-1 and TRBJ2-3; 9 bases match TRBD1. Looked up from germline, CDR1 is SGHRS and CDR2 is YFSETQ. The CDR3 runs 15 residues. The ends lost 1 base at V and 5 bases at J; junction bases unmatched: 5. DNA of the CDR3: TGCGCCAGCAGCTTGAACAGGGGGCGTATAGATACGCAGTATTTT. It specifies CASSLNRGRIDTQYF.

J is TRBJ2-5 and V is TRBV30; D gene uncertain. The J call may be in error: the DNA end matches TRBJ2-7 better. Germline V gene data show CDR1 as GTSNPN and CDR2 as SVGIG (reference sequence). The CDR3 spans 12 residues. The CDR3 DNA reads TGTGCCTGGAGTGTTCTGGGTTACGAGCAGTACTTC. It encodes CAWSVLGYEQYF.

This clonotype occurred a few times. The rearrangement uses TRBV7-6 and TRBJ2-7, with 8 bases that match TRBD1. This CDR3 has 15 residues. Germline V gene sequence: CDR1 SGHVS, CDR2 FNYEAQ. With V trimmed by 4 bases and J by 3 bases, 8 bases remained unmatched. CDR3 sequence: CASSSWTGSYYEQYF. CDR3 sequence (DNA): TGTGCCAGCAGCTCTTGGACAGGGAGCTACTACGAGCAGTACTTC.

This chain's CDR3 is CASSQGTSATQYF. In nucleotides, the CDR3 is TGTGCCAGCAGCCAAGGGACTAGCGCGACCCAGTACTTC. The V gene is TRBV3-1, the J gene TRBJ2-7; TRBD2 agrees at 9 bases. Matching the DNA end better, TRBJ2-5 makes the J call doubtful. Germline V gives CDR1 LGHDT, CDR2 YNNKEL (reference sequence). The CDR3 has 13 amino acids.

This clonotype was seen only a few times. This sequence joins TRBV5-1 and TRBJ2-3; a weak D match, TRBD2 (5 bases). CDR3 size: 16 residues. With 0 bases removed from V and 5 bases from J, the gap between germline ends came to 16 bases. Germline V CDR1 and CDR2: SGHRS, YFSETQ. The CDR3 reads CASSLEYLAGRDTQYF. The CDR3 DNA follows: TGCGCCAGCAGCTTGGAGTATTTGGCGGGTAGAGATACGCAGTATTTT.

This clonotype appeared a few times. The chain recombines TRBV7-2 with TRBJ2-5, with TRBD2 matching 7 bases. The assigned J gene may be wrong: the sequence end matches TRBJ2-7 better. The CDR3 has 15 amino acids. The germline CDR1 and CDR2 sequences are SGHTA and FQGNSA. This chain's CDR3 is CASSFRGGGGDEQYF. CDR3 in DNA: TGTGCCAGCAGCTTCCGGGGCGGGGGTGGAGACGAGCAGTACTTC.

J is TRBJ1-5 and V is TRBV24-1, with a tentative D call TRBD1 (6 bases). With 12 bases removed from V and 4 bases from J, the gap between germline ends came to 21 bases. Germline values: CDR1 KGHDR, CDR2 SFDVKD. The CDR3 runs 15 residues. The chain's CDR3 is CAPTKRTEANQPQHF. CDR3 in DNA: TGTGCCCCGACCAAAAGGACAGAGGCTAATCAGCCCCAGCATTTT.

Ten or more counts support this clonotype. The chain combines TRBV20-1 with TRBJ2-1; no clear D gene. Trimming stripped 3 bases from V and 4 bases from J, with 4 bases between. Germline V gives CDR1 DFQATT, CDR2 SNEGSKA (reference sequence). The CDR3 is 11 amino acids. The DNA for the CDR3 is TGCAGTGCTAGGCGATACAATGAGCAGTTCTTC. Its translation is CSARRYNEQFF.

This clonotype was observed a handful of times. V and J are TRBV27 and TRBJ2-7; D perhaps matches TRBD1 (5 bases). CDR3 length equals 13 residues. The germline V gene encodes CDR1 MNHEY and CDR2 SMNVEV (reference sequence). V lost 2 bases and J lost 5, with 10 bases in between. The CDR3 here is CASSLKRGHEQYF. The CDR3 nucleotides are TGTGCCAGCAGTTTAAAAAGGGGCCACGAGCAGTACTTC.

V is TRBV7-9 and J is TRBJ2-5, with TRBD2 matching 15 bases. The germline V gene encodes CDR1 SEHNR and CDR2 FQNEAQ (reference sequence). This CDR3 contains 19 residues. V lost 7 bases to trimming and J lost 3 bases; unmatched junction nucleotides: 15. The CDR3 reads CASTKFRTSGGGFEETQYF. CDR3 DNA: TGTGCCAGCACCAAGTTCCGGACTAGCGGGGGGGGTTTTGAAGAGACCCAGTACTTC.

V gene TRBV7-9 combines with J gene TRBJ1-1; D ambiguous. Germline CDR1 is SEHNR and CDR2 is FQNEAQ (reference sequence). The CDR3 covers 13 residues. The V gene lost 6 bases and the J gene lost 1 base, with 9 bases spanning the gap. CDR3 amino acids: CASRSLRNTEAFF. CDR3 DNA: TGTGCCAGCAGATCGCTCAGGAACACTGAAGCTTTCTTT.

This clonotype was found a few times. CDR3 amino acids: CSAKAGSNTGELFF. CDR3 sequence (DNA): TGCAGTGCTAAAGCGGGGTCGAACACCGGGGAGCTGTTTTTT. The chain employs TRBV20-1 and TRBJ2-2; TRBD2 matches 7 bases. The CDR3 contains 14 residues. The V gene end was trimmed by 4 bases and the J gene end by 0 bases; junction bases not matched to a gene: 2. Germline-derived CDR1 and CDR2 are DFQATT and SNEGSKA (reference sequence).